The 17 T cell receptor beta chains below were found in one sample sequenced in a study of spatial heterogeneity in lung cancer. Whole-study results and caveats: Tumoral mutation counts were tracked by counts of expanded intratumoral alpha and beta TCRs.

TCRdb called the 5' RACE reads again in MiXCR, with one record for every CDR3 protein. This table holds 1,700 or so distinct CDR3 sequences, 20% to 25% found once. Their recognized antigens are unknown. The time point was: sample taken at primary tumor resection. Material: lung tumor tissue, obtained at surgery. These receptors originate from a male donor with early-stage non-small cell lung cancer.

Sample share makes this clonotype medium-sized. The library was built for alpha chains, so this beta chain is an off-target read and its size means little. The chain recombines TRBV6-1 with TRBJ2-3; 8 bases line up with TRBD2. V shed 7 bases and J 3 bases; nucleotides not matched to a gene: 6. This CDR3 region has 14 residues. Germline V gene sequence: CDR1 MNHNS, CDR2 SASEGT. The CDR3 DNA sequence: TGTGCCAGCAACCCGAGCGGGAGTACAGATACGCAGTATTTT. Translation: CASNPSGSTDTQYF.

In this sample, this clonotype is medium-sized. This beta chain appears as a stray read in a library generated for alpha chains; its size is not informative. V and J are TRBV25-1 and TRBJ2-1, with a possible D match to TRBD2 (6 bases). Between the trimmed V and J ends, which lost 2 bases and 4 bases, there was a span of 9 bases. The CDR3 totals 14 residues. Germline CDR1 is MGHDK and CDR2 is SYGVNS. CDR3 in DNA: TGTGCCAGCAGTGAAAGGGAGGTTTACAATGAGCAGTTCTTC. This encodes CASSEREVYNEQFF.

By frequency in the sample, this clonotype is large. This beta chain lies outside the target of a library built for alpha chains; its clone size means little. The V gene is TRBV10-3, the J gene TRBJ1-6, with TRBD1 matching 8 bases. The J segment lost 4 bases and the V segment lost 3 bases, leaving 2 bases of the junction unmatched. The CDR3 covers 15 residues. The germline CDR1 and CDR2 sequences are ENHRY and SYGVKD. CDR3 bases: TGTGCCATCAGTGACTGGACAGGGTATAATTCACCCCTCCACTTT. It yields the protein CAISDWTGYNSPLHF.

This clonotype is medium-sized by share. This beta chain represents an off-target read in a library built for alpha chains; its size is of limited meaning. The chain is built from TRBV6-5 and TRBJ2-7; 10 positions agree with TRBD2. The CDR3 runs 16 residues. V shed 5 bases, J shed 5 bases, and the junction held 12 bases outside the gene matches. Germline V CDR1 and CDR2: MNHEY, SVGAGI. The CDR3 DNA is TGTGCCAGCAGTAACCCCACTAGCGGGATGAAGGACGAGCAGTACTTC. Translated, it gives CASSNPTSGMKDEQYF.

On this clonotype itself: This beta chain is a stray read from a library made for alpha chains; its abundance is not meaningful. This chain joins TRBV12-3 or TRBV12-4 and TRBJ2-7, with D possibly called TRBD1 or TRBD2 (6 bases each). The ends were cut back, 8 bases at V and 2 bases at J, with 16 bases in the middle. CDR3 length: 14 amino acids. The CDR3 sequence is CASGGRTGPYEQYF. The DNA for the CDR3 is TGTGCCAGCGGGGGGCGTACAGGACCCTACGAGCAGTACTTC.

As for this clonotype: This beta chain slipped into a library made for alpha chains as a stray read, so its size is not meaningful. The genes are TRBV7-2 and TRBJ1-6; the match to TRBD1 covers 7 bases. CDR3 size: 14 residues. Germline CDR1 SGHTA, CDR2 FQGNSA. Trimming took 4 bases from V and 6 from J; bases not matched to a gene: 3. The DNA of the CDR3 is TGTGCCAGCAGCTGGACAGGATTTAATTCACCCCTCCACTTT. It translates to CASSWTGFNSPLHF.

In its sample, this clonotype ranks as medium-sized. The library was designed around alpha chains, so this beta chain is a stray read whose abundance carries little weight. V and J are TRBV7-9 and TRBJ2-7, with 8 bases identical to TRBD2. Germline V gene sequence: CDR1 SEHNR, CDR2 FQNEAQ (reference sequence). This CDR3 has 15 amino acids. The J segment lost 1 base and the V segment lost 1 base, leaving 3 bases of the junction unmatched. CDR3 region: CASSLEGLGSYEQYF. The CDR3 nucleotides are TGTGCCAGCAGCTTAGAGGGACTAGGATCCTACGAGCAGTACTTC.

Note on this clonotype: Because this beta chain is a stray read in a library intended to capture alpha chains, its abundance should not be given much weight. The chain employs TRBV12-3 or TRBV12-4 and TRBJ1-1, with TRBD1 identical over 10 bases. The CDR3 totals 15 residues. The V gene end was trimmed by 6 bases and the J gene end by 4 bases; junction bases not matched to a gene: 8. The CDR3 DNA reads TGTGCCAGCAGATACAAATGGGACAGGGGCACTGAAGCTTTCTTT. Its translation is CASRYKWDRGTEAFF.

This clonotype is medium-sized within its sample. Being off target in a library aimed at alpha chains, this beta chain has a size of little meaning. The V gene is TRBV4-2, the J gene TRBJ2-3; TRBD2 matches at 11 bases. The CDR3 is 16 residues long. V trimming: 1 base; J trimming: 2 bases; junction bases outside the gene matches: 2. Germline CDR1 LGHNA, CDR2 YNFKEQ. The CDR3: CASSQGGLAATDTQYF. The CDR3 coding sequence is TGTGCCAGCAGCCAAGGGGGACTAGCGGCCACAGATACGCAGTATTTT.

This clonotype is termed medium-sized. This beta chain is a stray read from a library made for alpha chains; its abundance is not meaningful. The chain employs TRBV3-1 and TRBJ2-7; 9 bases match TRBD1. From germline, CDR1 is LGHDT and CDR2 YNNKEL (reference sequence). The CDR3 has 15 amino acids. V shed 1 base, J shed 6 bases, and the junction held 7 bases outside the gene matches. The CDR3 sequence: CASSQATGGWGEQYF. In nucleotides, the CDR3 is TGTGCCAGCAGCCAAGCTACAGGGGGCTGGGGCGAGCAGTACTTC.

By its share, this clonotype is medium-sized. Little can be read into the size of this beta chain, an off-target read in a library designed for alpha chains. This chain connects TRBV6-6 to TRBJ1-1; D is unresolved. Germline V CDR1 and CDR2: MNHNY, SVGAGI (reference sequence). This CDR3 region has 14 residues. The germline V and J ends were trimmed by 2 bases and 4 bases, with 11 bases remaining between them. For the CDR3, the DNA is TGTGCCAGCAGTTACGAACGAGGCGTCACTGAAGCTTTCTTT. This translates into CASSYERGVTEAFF.

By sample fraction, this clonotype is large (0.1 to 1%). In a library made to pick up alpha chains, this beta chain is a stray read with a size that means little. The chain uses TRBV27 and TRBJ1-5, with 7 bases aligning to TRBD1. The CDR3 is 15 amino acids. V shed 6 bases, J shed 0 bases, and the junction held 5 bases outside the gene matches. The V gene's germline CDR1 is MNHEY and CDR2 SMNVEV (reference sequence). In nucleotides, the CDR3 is TGTGCCAGCAGGAGCGGGACAGCTAGCAATCAGCCCCAGCATTTT. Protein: CASRSGTASNQPQHF.

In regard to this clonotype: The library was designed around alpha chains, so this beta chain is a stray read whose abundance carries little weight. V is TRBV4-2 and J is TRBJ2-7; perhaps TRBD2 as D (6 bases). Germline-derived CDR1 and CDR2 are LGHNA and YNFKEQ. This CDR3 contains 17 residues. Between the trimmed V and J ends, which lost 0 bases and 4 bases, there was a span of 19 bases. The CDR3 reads CASSQEGWTGETYEQYF. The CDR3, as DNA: TGTGCCAGCAGCCAAGAAGGTTGGACGGGAGAGACGTACGAGCAGTACTTC.

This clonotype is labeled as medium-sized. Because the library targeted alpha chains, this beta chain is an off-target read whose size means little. CDR3 nucleotides: TGTGCCAGCAGCAACTTGGGGGGCCCCGGGGTACGAGAAAATGAGCAGTTCTTC. Translating gives CASSNLGGPGVRENEQFF. The rearrangement uses TRBV11-2 and TRBJ2-1, with D tentatively TRBD1 or TRBD2 (6 bases each). V gave up 5 bases and J gave up 7 bases, with 27 bases separating them. CDR1 SGHAT and CDR2 FQNNGV come from the germline V gene. CDR3 length equals 18 residues.

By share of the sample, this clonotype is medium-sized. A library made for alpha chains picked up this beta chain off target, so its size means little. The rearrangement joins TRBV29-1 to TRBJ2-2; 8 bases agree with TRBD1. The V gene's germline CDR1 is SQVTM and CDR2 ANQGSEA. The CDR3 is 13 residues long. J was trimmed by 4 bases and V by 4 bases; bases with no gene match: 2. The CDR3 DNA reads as TGCAGCGTTGTTGGGACAGGCACCGGGGAGCTGTTTTTT. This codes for CSVVGTGTGELFF.

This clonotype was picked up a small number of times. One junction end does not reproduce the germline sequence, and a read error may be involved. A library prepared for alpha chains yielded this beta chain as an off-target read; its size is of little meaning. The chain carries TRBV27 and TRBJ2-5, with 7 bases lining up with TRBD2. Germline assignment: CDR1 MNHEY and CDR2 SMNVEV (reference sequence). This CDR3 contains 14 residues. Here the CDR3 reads CASSLGLGAGNTHF. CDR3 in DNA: TGTGCCAGCAGTTTGGGGTTAGGAGCGGGGAATACCCATTTC.

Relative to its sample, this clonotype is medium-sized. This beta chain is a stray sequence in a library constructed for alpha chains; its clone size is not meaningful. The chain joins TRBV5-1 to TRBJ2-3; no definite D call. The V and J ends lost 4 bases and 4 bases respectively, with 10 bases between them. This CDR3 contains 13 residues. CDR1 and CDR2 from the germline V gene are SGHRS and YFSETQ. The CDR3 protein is CASSAGEADTQYF. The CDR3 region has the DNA TGCGCCAGCAGCGCAGGAGAGGCAGATACGCAGTATTTT.